Shown below are 6 T cell receptor beta chains from a single sample sequenced in a study of memory CD8 T cells in hepatitis C reinfection. The sample's time point: late/post reinfection, 12 to 24 weeks after detection. TCR sequencing was done directly ex vivo on sorted cells, without expansion in vitro. Produced via immunoSEQ multiplex PCR; TCRdb's table is partial and in-frame only. The table lists some 5,000 clones, around 90% of them singletons. Sample: naive CD8+ T cells sorted from blood. These receptors all come from a man in his forties or fifties with hepatitis C virus infection.

In its sample, this clone was seen once. The genes are TRBV5-1 and TRBJ1-4, with D maybe TRBD1 (6 bases). The CDR3 has 15 amino acids. V lost 4 bases to trimming and J lost 3 bases, with 13 bases between them. Germline V gene lookup returns CDR1 SGHRS and CDR2 YFSETQ. The CDR3 DNA is TGCGCCAGCAGCGACGGGACACCGGCTAATGAAAAACTGTTTTTT. This encodes CASSDGTPANEKLFF.

V and J are TRBV6-6 and TRBJ1-5; the match to TRBD1 covers 8 bases. The CDR3 contains 15 residues. From germline, CDR1 is MNHNY and CDR2 SVGAGI (reference sequence). The trim removed 2 bases at V and 4 bases at J, leaving 4 bases unmatched. The CDR3 sequence: CASSYVTGGNQPQHF. For the CDR3, the DNA is TGTGCCAGCAGTTACGTTACAGGGGGGAATCAGCCCCAGCATTTT.

V and J are TRBV9 and TRBJ2-3; 7 bases are a match to TRBD2. V lost 2 bases to trimming and J lost 0 bases; unmatched junction nucleotides: 3. This CDR3 region has 15 residues. Germline V lookup: CDR1 SGDLS, CDR2 YYNGEE. DNA for the CDR3: TGTGCCAGCAGCGTGGGAGGGGAAAGCACAGATACGCAGTATTTT. Translation gives CASSVGGESTDTQYF.

The chain is built from TRBV4-2 and TRBJ1-1; D is undetermined. Looked up from germline, CDR1 is LGHNA and CDR2 is YNFKEQ. The CDR3 is made up of 15 amino acids. Trimming pared 0 bases from V and 3 bases from J, leaving 11 bases between. CDR3 protein: CASSQDFWQYTEAFF. The CDR3 bases are TGTGCCAGCAGCCAAGATTTTTGGCAGTACACTGAAGCTTTCTTT.

V usage is TRBV27 and J usage is TRBJ2-1; 10 bases match TRBD2. CDR3 length: 15 amino acids. Germline assignment: CDR1 MNHEY and CDR2 SMNVEV (reference sequence). J lost 6 bases, V lost 6 bases, and 8 bases had no gene match. The CDR3 DNA follows: TGTGCCAGCAGCCTCGGACTAGCGGCCACCAATGAGCAGTTCTTC. This codes for CASSLGLAATNEQFF.

The genes are TRBV7-2 and TRBJ2-3, with TRBD2 matching over 11 bases. Trimming removed 4 bases from V and 4 bases from J; junction bases left unmatched: 4. The CDR3 length is 15 residues. CDR1 is SGHTA and CDR2 is FQGNSA in the germline V gene. This chain's CDR3 is CASSSTSGSADTQYF. The CDR3 DNA is TGTGCCAGCAGCTCAACTAGCGGGAGCGCAGATACGCAGTATTTT.